A selection of T cell receptor beta chains follows, all from one sample in a study of a mutant IDH1 vaccine in newly diagnosed glioma. The method was immunoSEQ multiplex PCR; TCRdb's version includes in-frame clones alone and lacks a portion of them. Among tens of thousands of clones listed, 80% to 85% were seen once. What these receptors recognize is not known. Material: PBMCs, obtained from a glioma patient whose treatment included an IDH1 peptide vaccine. These receptors all come from a middle-aged man with glioma. CDR3s include the opening cysteine and the closing phenylalanine or tryptophan. Each record gives: D gene, clone size, V gene, J gene, CDR3 protein, CDR3 DNA. The D gene is left open where the match is weak. Part of the rows lack a size; the others show once, few, many or a class for expanded clones.

d_gene: -; abundance: -; v_gene: TRBV2; j_gene: TRBJ2-6; CDR3aa: CASSYSEANVLTF; CDR3nt: TGTGCCAGCAGTTATTCTGAGGCCAACGTCCTGACTTTC
d_gene: -; abundance: -; v_gene: TRBV7-8; j_gene: TRBJ1-2; CDR3aa: CASSVMGGYGYTF; CDR3nt: TGTGCCAGCAGCGTAATGGGGGGGTATGGCTACACCTTC
d_gene: -; abundance: -; v_gene: TRBV4-1; j_gene: TRBJ2-2; CDR3aa: CASSQVSGAGELFF; CDR3nt: TGCGCCAGCAGCCAAGTCTCCGGCGCCGGGGAGCTGTTTTTT
d_gene: -; abundance: -; v_gene: TRBV5-6; j_gene: TRBJ2-1; CDR3aa: CASSVDLARDEQFF; CDR3nt: TGTGCCAGCAGCGTAGATTTGGCGAGGGATGAGCAGTTCTTC
d_gene: TRBD1; abundance: once; v_gene: TRBV2; j_gene: TRBJ2-3; CDR3aa: CASVRYRGSIDTQYF; CDR3nt: TGTGCCAGCGTCCGCTACAGGGGGAGCATAGATACGCAGTATTTT
d_gene: -; abundance: few; v_gene: TRBV5-4; j_gene: TRBJ1-3; CDR3aa: CASSAGRGSSGNTIYF; CDR3nt: TGTGCCAGCAGTGCCGGGAGGGGAAGCTCTGGAAACACCATATATTTT
d_gene: TRBD2; abundance: -; v_gene: TRBV5-1; j_gene: TRBJ2-3; CDR3aa: CASSLAGTSESSTDTQYF; CDR3nt: TGCGCCAGCAGCTTGGCCGGGACTAGCGAATCTAGCACAGATACGCAGTATTTT
d_gene: TRBD2; abundance: -; v_gene: TRBV6-5; j_gene: TRBJ2-5; CDR3aa: CASRPELAGAETQYF; CDR3nt: TGTGCCAGCAGACCCGAACTAGCGGGAGCAGAGACCCAGTACTTC
d_gene: -; abundance: -; v_gene: TRBV4-1; j_gene: TRBJ2-1; CDR3aa: CASSQDGGTYNEQFF; CDR3nt: TGCGCCAGCAGCCAAGATGGCGGGACTTACAATGAGCAGTTCTTC
d_gene: TRBD2; abundance: -; v_gene: TRBV6-1; j_gene: TRBJ2-1; CDR3aa: CASAGLSRANEQFF; CDR3nt: TGTGCCAGCGCGGGACTATCCCGAGCCAATGAGCAGTTCTTC
d_gene: TRBD1; abundance: -; v_gene: TRBV18; j_gene: TRBJ1-5; CDR3aa: CASSPGQGVRSNQPQHF; CDR3nt: TGTGCCAGCTCTCCGGGACAGGGGGTAAGAAGCAATCAGCCCCAGCATTTT
d_gene: -; abundance: -; v_gene: TRBV7-9; j_gene: TRBJ2-3; CDR3aa: CASSLAGATDTQYF; CDR3nt: TGTGCCAGCAGCTTAGCAGGCGCCACAGATACGCAGTATTTT
d_gene: -; abundance: -; v_gene: TRBV7-9; j_gene: TRBJ2-7; CDR3aa: CASSPKGPYEQYF; CDR3nt: TGTGCCAGCAGTCCCAAGGGGCCCTACGAGCAGTACTTC
d_gene: -; abundance: few; v_gene: TRBV4-2; j_gene: TRBJ2-3; CDR3aa: CASSQDDDYRTDTQYF; CDR3nt: TGTGCCAGCAGCCAAGACGACGACTACCGCACAGATACGCAGTATTTT
d_gene: -; abundance: -; v_gene: TRBV27; j_gene: TRBJ2-5; CDR3aa: CASSLRGRVFETQYF; CDR3nt: TGTGCCAGCAGTTTACGCGGCAGGGTATTTGAGACCCAGTACTTC
d_gene: TRBD2; abundance: -; v_gene: TRBV2; j_gene: TRBJ2-7; CDR3aa: CASLLAGGPLYF; CDR3nt: TGTGCCAGCCTCTTGGCGGGAGGTCCCCTGTACTTC
d_gene: -; abundance: -; v_gene: TRBV7-9; j_gene: TRBJ1-1; CDR3aa: CASSWGGGREGTEAFF; CDR3nt: TGTGCCAGCAGCTGGGGCGGGGGGCGCGAAGGAACTGAAGCTTTCTTT
d_gene: -; abundance: few; v_gene: TRBV5-1; j_gene: TRBJ1-4; CDR3aa: CASSLGGEQLFF; CDR3nt: TGCGCCAGCAGCTTGGGGGGAGAACAGCTGTTTTTT
d_gene: TRBD1; abundance: -; v_gene: TRBV27; j_gene: TRBJ2-7; CDR3aa: CASSPGTGGWGNLGEQYF; CDR3nt: TGTGCCAGCAGTCCCGGGACAGGGGGATGGGGAAACCTAGGCGAGCAGTACTTC
d_gene: TRBD1; abundance: once; v_gene: TRBV4-1; j_gene: TRBJ1-2; CDR3aa: CASSQDGTGVTYGYTF; CDR3nt: TGCGCCAGCAGCCAAGACGGGACAGGGGTAACCTATGGCTACACCTTC
d_gene: TRBD2; abundance: -; v_gene: TRBV7-8; j_gene: TRBJ2-7; CDR3aa: CASSLGVAGAYEQYF; CDR3nt: TGTGCCAGCAGCTTAGGGGTAGCGGGAGCCTACGAGCAGTACTTC
d_gene: TRBD2; abundance: -; v_gene: TRBV5-1; j_gene: TRBJ2-7; CDR3aa: CASSTGTSGGAYEQYF; CDR3nt: TGCGCCAGCAGCACCGGGACTAGCGGGGGTGCCTACGAGCAGTACTTC
d_gene: TRBD1; abundance: -; v_gene: TRBV9; j_gene: TRBJ1-4; CDR3aa: CASSVEDRGFEKLFF; CDR3nt: TGTGCCAGCAGCGTAGAAGACAGGGGGTTTGAAAAACTGTTTTTT
d_gene: -; abundance: -; v_gene: TRBV18; j_gene: TRBJ2-7; CDR3aa: CASSPGAGRTYEQYF; CDR3nt: TGTGCCAGCTCACCAGGGGCAGGACGAACCTACGAGCAGTACTTC
d_gene: -; abundance: -; v_gene: TRBV4-2; j_gene: TRBJ2-3; CDR3aa: CASSRGSGGPDTQYF; CDR3nt: TGTGCCAGCAGCCGCGGGTCAGGGGGGCCAGATACGCAGTATTTT
d_gene: TRBD2; abundance: once; v_gene: TRBV5-1; j_gene: TRBJ2-2; CDR3aa: CASSPGLAGVDRELFF; CDR3nt: TGCGCCAGCAGCCCCGGACTAGCGGGAGTCGACCGGGAGCTGTTTTTT
d_gene: -; abundance: few; v_gene: TRBV4-2; j_gene: TRBJ1-1; CDR3aa: CASSQPTRPEAFF; CDR3nt: TGTGCCAGCAGCCAGCCTACTCGACCCGAAGCTTTCTTT
d_gene: -; abundance: -; v_gene: TRBV7-9; j_gene: TRBJ2-5; CDR3aa: CASSWGRGLEKQETQYF; CDR3nt: TGTGCCAGCAGTTGGGGTCGGGGGTTGGAAAAGCAAGAGACCCAGTACTTC
d_gene: -; abundance: -; v_gene: TRBV6-5; j_gene: TRBJ1-1; CDR3aa: CASANWENTEAFF; CDR3nt: TGTGCCAGCGCAAATTGGGAGAACACTGAAGCTTTCTTT
d_gene: TRBD2; abundance: -; v_gene: TRBV2; j_gene: TRBJ2-7; CDR3aa: CASSETSGSYEQYF; CDR3nt: TGTGCCAGCAGTGAAACTAGCGGAAGCTACGAGCAGTACTTC
d_gene: TRBD2; abundance: -; v_gene: TRBV6-5; j_gene: TRBJ2-1; CDR3aa: CASSYELAGPNEQFF; CDR3nt: TGTGCCAGCAGTTACGAGTTAGCGGGCCCCAATGAGCAGTTCTTC
d_gene: -; abundance: -; v_gene: TRBV29-1; j_gene: TRBJ1-1; CDR3aa: CSVEGGGTEAFF; CDR3nt: TGCAGCGTTGAAGGAGGGGGAACTGAAGCTTTCTTT
d_gene: TRBD1; abundance: -; v_gene: TRBV11-2; j_gene: TRBJ1-1; CDR3aa: CASTRIEGQGAKGTEAFF; CDR3nt: TGTGCCAGCACCAGGATTGAGGGACAGGGGGCCAAGGGGACTGAAGCTTTCTTT
d_gene: -; abundance: -; v_gene: TRBV19; j_gene: TRBJ2-7; CDR3aa: CASSMGQGIDEQYF; CDR3nt: TGTGCCAGTAGTATGGGGCAGGGGATCGACGAGCAGTACTTC
d_gene: -; abundance: -; v_gene: TRBV7-9; j_gene: TRBJ2-6; CDR3aa: CASSLPRGANVLTF; CDR3nt: TGTGCCAGCAGCTTACCGCGGGGGGCCAACGTCCTGACTTTC
d_gene: TRBD2; abundance: -; v_gene: TRBV14; j_gene: TRBJ2-1; CDR3aa: CASSPLAGYYNEQFF; CDR3nt: TGTGCCAGCAGCCCGTTAGCGGGTTATTACAATGAGCAGTTCTTC
d_gene: -; abundance: -; v_gene: TRBV19; j_gene: TRBJ1-1; CDR3aa: CASLLGGRANTEAFF; CDR3nt: TGTGCCAGTCTACTGGGGGGTAGAGCGAACACTGAAGCTTTCTTT
d_gene: TRBD2; abundance: -; v_gene: TRBV4-2; j_gene: TRBJ2-3; CDR3aa: CASSQELAGGTQYF; CDR3nt: TGTGCCAGCAGCCAAGAACTAGCGGGCGGCACGCAGTATTTT
d_gene: -; abundance: few; v_gene: TRBV2; j_gene: TRBJ1-4; CDR3aa: CASTAMGATNEKLFF; CDR3nt: TGTGCCAGCACCGCTATGGGTGCAACTAATGAAAAACTGTTTTTT
d_gene: TRBD1; abundance: -; v_gene: TRBV19; j_gene: TRBJ1-5; CDR3aa: CASSMTGFEPQHF; CDR3nt: TGTGCCAGTAGTATGACAGGGTTTGAGCCCCAGCATTTT
d_gene: -; abundance: few; v_gene: TRBV20-1; j_gene: TRBJ1-1; CDR3aa: CSANTEAFF; CDR3nt: TGCAGTGCAAACACTGAAGCTTTCTTT
d_gene: -; abundance: -; v_gene: TRBV9; j_gene: TRBJ2-4; CDR3aa: CASRPRTEQNIQYF; CDR3nt: TGTGCCAGCAGGCCCCGGACCGAGCAAAACATTCAGTACTTC
d_gene: TRBD1; abundance: once; v_gene: TRBV7-9; j_gene: TRBJ1-1; CDR3aa: CASSNGQGKVDTEAFF; CDR3nt: TGTGCCAGCAGTAACGGACAGGGGAAGGTGGACACTGAAGCTTTCTTT
d_gene: -; abundance: -; v_gene: TRBV7-8; j_gene: TRBJ2-5; CDR3aa: CASSPRQVGGETQYF; CDR3nt: TGTGCCAGCAGCCCGCGACAGGTTGGGGGAGAGACCCAGTACTTC
d_gene: TRBD2; abundance: -; v_gene: TRBV5-1; j_gene: TRBJ2-7; CDR3aa: CASSLAEREVTEQYF; CDR3nt: TGCGCCAGCAGCTTGGCCGAGCGGGAGGTTACCGAGCAGTACTTC
d_gene: -; abundance: -; v_gene: TRBV10-3; j_gene: TRBJ1-1; CDR3aa: CAISERGENTEAFF; CDR3nt: TGTGCCATCAGTGAACGGGGGGAGAACACTGAAGCTTTCTTT
d_gene: -; abundance: -; v_gene: TRBV7-2; j_gene: TRBJ1-5; CDR3aa: CASSGGPGMGQPQHF; CDR3nt: TGTGCCAGCAGCGGCGGACCGGGAATGGGTCAGCCCCAGCATTTT
d_gene: TRBD2; abundance: -; v_gene: TRBV7-2; j_gene: TRBJ2-3; CDR3aa: CASNGGGGDTQYF; CDR3nt: TGTGCCAGCAACGGGGGGGGAGGAGATACGCAGTATTTT
d_gene: -; abundance: once; v_gene: TRBV18; j_gene: TRBJ1-5; CDR3aa: CASSPLGERQPQHF; CDR3nt: TGTGCCAGCTCACCACTGGGGGAGAGACAGCCCCAGCATTTT
d_gene: -; abundance: once; v_gene: TRBV7-2; j_gene: TRBJ2-3; CDR3aa: CASSLSRFTVQYF; CDR3nt: TGTGCCAGCAGCTTAAGTCGTTTCACAGTTCAATATTTT
d_gene: TRBD1; abundance: -; v_gene: TRBV2; j_gene: TRBJ1-3; CDR3aa: CASTDRGTSGNTIYF; CDR3nt: TGTGCCAGCACAGACAGGGGAACCTCTGGAAACACCATATATTTT
d_gene: -; abundance: -; v_gene: TRBV4-1; j_gene: TRBJ2-3; CDR3aa: CASSQEISGHTDTQYF; CDR3nt: TGCGCCAGCAGCCAAGAAATTAGCGGACACACAGATACGCAGTATTTT
d_gene: -; abundance: -; v_gene: TRBV11-1; j_gene: TRBJ2-7; CDR3aa: CASSLGPLNEQYF; CDR3nt: TGTGCCAGCAGCTTAGGTCCCTTGAACGAGCAGTACTTC